This passage covers 30 T cell receptor beta chains from one sample sequenced in a study of T cell responses to AZD1222 COVID-19 vaccine. Assay: immunoSEQ multiplex PCR; the TCRdb copy retains only in-frame clones and omits some. Of roughly 150,000 clones detected, 90% appear once; the ten largest clones hold less than 6.5%. Sequencing used peripheral blood, obtained 28 days after the second AZD1222 dose. Every receptor here comes from an adult who received the AZD1222 COVID-19 vaccine.

This chain uses TRBV7-9 with TRBJ2-1, with 9 bases matching TRBD2. The CDR3 contains 16 residues. The germline gives CDR1 SEHNR, CDR2 FQNEAQ (reference sequence). V gave up 5 bases and J gave up 9 bases; unmatched junction bases: 14. The CDR3 nucleotides are TGTGCCAGCAGCCCGATAACGGGACTAGCATTAACTGAGCAGTTCTTC. Protein: CASSPITGLALTEQFF.

This sequence joins TRBV3-1 (or the pseudogene TRBV3-2) and TRBJ2-5; no clear D gene. Germline V CDR1 and CDR2: LGHDT, YNNKEL (reference sequence). CDR3 length: 15 residues. V lost 1 base to trimming and J lost 4 bases, with 13 bases between them. CDR3 sequence reads: CASSQAPSPGETQYF. CDR3 bases: TGTGCCAGCAGCCAAGCCCCCTCCCCCGGAGAGACCCAGTACTTC.

The chain links TRBV18 to TRBJ2-6, with no clear D. The germline CDR1 and CDR2 sequences are KGHSH and LQKENI. This CDR3 is built from 15 residues. The V end lost 2 bases, the J end lost 1 base, and 6 bases lay between the germline ends. The CDR3 loop is CASSPEKSGANVLTF. The CDR3 coding sequence is TGTGCCAGCTCACCAGAGAAATCTGGGGCCAACGTCCTGACTTTC.

The genes are TRBV6-5 and TRBJ2-7; TRBD1 is a possible D gene (6 bases). The V end lost 5 bases, the J end lost 4 bases, and 15 bases lay between the germline ends. Germline V CDR1 and CDR2: MNHEY, SVGAGI. The CDR3 is 14 amino acids. The CDR3 is CASSQSRGKYEQYF. In nucleotides, the CDR3 is TGTGCCAGCAGTCAGAGCAGGGGAAAGTACGAGCAGTACTTC.

The V gene is TRBV9, the J gene TRBJ2-7; 9 positions match TRBD1. Germline V gene lookup returns CDR1 SGDLS and CDR2 YYNGEE. V was clipped by 3 bases and J by 2 bases; unmatched bases: 6. The CDR3 length is 15 residues. The DNA for the CDR3 is TGTGCCAGCAGCGCCTCGGGACAGGGACCCTACGAGCAGTACTTC. Encoded protein: CASSASGQGPYEQYF.

This sequence joins TRBV30 and TRBJ1-2; D is uncertain. The CDR3 contains 13 residues. Germline values: CDR1 GTSNPN, CDR2 SVGIG (reference sequence). Trimming stripped 3 bases from V and 6 bases from J, with 14 bases between. CDR3 loop: CAWSWGKSDGYTF. The CDR3 DNA reads as TGTGCCTGGAGCTGGGGTAAATCGGATGGCTACACCTTC.

V usage is TRBV21-1 and J usage is TRBJ2-7. TRBV21-1 is listed as a pseudogene. The length of the CDR3 is 15 residues. The CDR3 sequence: CASSKGGGGLGKQYF. CDR3 in DNA: TGTGCCAGCAGCAAAGGGGGTGGGGGTTTGGGGAAGCAGTACTTC.

This sequence joins TRBV6-1 and TRBJ1-2; possible D gene TRBD1, 5 bases. Looked up from germline, CDR1 is MNHNS and CDR2 is SASEGT. V lost 0 bases and J lost 7, with 15 bases in between. The CDR3 runs 15 residues. CDR3 DNA: TGTGCCAGCAGTGAAGCACAGGTGGGATCGATTGGCTACACCTTC. Its translation: CASSEAQVGSIGYTF.

Note on this clone: The sample carries other DNA sequences with the same CDR3. The chain is built from TRBV18 and TRBJ1-1; no clear D. V was pared by 3 bases and J by 1 base, with 12 bases between. CDR1 is KGHSH, CDR2 LQKENI, per germline. CDR3 size: 15 residues. CDR3 sequence: CASSPPGRQNTEAFF. Here the CDR3 DNA reads TGTGCCAGCTCACCCCCGGGCAGACAGAACACTGAAGCTTTCTTT.

The chain has TRBV4-1 and TRBJ2-7; D remains ambiguous. V gave up 4 bases and J gave up 2 bases, with 12 bases separating them. The length of the CDR3 is 14 residues. Germline-derived CDR1 and CDR2 are MGHRA and YSYEKL. CDR3 loop: CASSLLLQTYEQYF. CDR3 nucleotides: TGCGCCAGCAGCCTACTACTCCAAACCTACGAGCAGTACTTC.

The chain recombines TRBV6-5 with TRBJ1-2; 8 positions match TRBD1. Germline V gene lookup returns CDR1 MNHEY and CDR2 SVGAGI. V was clipped by 6 bases and J by 2 bases; unmatched bases: 5. This CDR3 spans 14 amino acids. The CDR3 is CASRPTGVNYGYTF. The DNA for the CDR3 is TGTGCCAGCAGACCGACAGGGGTGAACTATGGCTACACCTTC.

The J gene is TRBJ2-1, the V gene TRBV12-3 or TRBV12-4, with no clear D. V lost 4 bases and J lost 4, with 8 bases in between. This CDR3 comprises 13 residues. The CDR3 region has the DNA TGTGCCAGCAGTTCGGCGGATTACAATGAGCAGTTCTTC. Translated: CASSSADYNEQFF.

This chain connects TRBV27 to TRBJ1-6; TRBD1 matches 8 bases. Trimming took 6 bases from V and 9 from J; bases not matched to a gene: 7. CDR1 and CDR2 (germline): MNHEY, SMNVEV (reference sequence). The CDR3 contains 14 residues. This CDR3 is CASRVRGQGSPLHF. For the CDR3, the DNA is TGTGCCAGCAGGGTCAGGGGGCAAGGTTCACCCCTCCACTTT.

The chain couples TRBV12-3 or TRBV12-4 to TRBJ1-2, with no clear D. The CDR3 is 13 residues long. V shed 7 bases and J shed 8 bases, with 17 bases lying between them. CDR3 nucleotides: TGTGCCAGCAAATCCACACGGCATGGAGGCTACACCTTC. The encoded protein is CASKSTRHGGYTF.

This chain joins TRBV6-5 and TRBJ2-3, with unresolved D. V dropped 5 bases and J dropped 3 bases, with 9 bases sitting between them. The CDR3 runs to 13 residues. Germline values: CDR1 MNHEY, CDR2 SVGAGI. CDR3: CASSQQGTDTQYF. CDR3 DNA sequence: TGTGCCAGCAGTCAACAAGGAACAGATACGCAGTATTTT.

The gene calls are TRBV29-1 and TRBJ2-3; D unclear. Trimming shortened V by 4 bases and J by 0 bases, and 8 bases separated the two germline ends. CDR3 size: 13 residues. The V gene's germline CDR1 is SQVTM and CDR2 ANQGSEA. In nucleotides, the CDR3 is TGCAGCGTTGTAGGGCGGAGCACAGATACGCAGTATTTT. Protein: CSVVGRSTDTQYF.

This chain links TRBV11-2 with TRBJ2-7, with 7 bases fitting TRBD1. There are 14 residues in the CDR3. The germline V gene encodes CDR1 SGHAT and CDR2 FQNNGV. The J segment lost 4 bases and the V segment lost 5 bases, leaving 8 bases of the junction unmatched. CDR3 nucleotides: TGTGCCAGCAGCCTGAGACAGGGCCGATACGAGCAGTACTTC. Its protein product is CASSLRQGRYEQYF. Combining the CDR3 with reference TRBV11-2 and TRBJ2-7 gives the whole variable domain EAGVAQSPRYKIIEKRQSVAFWCNPISGHATLYWYQQILGQGPKLLIQFQNNGVVDDSQLPKDRFSAERLKGVDSTLKIQPAKLEDSAVYLCASSLRQGRYEQYFGPGTRLTVT.

The CDR3: CSVEDWGDFGASEQFF. In DNA form, the CDR3 reads TGCAGCGTTGAAGACTGGGGGGATTTTGGGGCGTCTGAGCAGTTCTTC. This chain links TRBV29-1 with TRBJ2-1, with D tentatively TRBD2 (6 bases). The CDR3 contains 16 residues. Trimming shortened V by 0 bases and J by 9 bases, and 21 bases separated the two germline ends. From germline, CDR1 is SQVTM and CDR2 ANQGSEA.

The rearrangement uses TRBV27 and TRBJ1-6; D call uncertain. Germline CDR1 is MNHEY and CDR2 is SMNVEV (reference sequence). The CDR3 has 15 residues. The V gene lost 0 bases and the J gene lost 3 bases, with 6 bases spanning the gap. CDR3 protein: CASSLSTSYNSPLHF. CDR3 DNA: TGTGCCAGCAGTTTATCTACCAGCTATAATTCACCCCTCCACTTT.

The V call is TRBV6-5, the J call TRBJ1-1, with a weak D call TRBD1 (5 bases). The CDR3 totals 15 residues. V shed 7 bases and J shed 9 bases, with 24 bases lying between them. Per the germline V gene, CDR1 is MNHEY and CDR2 is SVGAGI. The CDR3 is CASTPHRREFMKAFF. As DNA, the CDR3 is TGTGCCAGCACCCCCCACAGGCGGGAATTTATGAAAGCTTTCTTT.

The CDR3 DNA is TGTGCCAGCAGTCAGGGCAATCAGCCCCAGCATTTT. Protein sequence: CASSQGNQPQHF. J is TRBJ1-5 and V is TRBV7-6; unclear D gene. Germline CDR1 and CDR2: SGHVS and FNYEAQ. Trimming pared 6 bases from V and 2 bases from J, leaving 5 bases between. The CDR3 extends over 12 amino acids.

This chain uses TRBV18 with TRBJ1-2; D is unresolved. V was shortened by 4 bases and J by 0 bases, with 6 bases between the two germline ends. The CDR3 has 13 amino acids. CDR1 is KGHSH, CDR2 LQKENI, per germline. The CDR3 DNA reads as TGTGCCAGCTCACTGCAGGCTAACTATGGCTACACCTTC. Translation gives CASSLQANYGYTF.

The genes are TRBV5-1 and TRBJ2-3, with no clear D. The length of the CDR3 is 15 residues. Per germline, CDR1 SGHRS and CDR2 YFSETQ. With 2 bases removed from V and 0 bases from J, the gap between germline ends came to 10 bases. DNA for the CDR3: TGCGCCAGCAGCTTCTACGGGTTGAGCACAGATACGCAGTATTTT. Its protein product is CASSFYGLSTDTQYF.

V usage is TRBV2 and J usage is TRBJ1-6; D not certain. There are 12 residues in the CDR3. V was cut by 6 bases and J by 7 bases, with 7 bases left in between. Germline assignment: CDR1 SNHLY and CDR2 FYNNEI. This CDR3 reads CASSPGNSPLHF. The CDR3 region has the DNA TGTGCCAGCAGCCCCGGCAATTCACCCCTCCACTTT.

The rearrangement uses TRBV28 and TRBJ1-2; D is uncertain. Germline V gives CDR1 MDHEN, CDR2 SYDVKM. The CDR3 loop spans 14 amino acids. The germline V and J ends were trimmed by 1 base and 4 bases, with 10 bases remaining between them. The CDR3 DNA reads TGTGCCAGCAGTTTATCTGGCAGGTTCTATGGCTACACCTTC. Protein: CASSLSGRFYGYTF.

This chain uses TRBV18 with TRBJ2-2, with D tentatively TRBD2 (5 bases). V was pared by 3 bases and J by 5 bases, with 7 bases between. Germline V lookup: CDR1 KGHSH, CDR2 LQKENI. This CDR3 has 13 residues. The chain's CDR3 is CASSPSETGELFF. The CDR3 DNA follows: TGTGCCAGCTCACCTAGCGAGACCGGGGAGCTGTTTTTT.

The rearrangement links TRBV2 to TRBJ1-5; no reliable D call. This CDR3 contains 15 residues. CDR1 is SNHLY and CDR2 is FYNNEI in the germline V gene. Trimming cost V 3 bases and J 0 bases, with 9 bases left between them. The CDR3 region is CASSDVEVSNQPQHF. DNA for the CDR3: TGTGCCAGCAGTGATGTGGAGGTTAGCAATCAGCCCCAGCATTTT.

The rearrangement joins TRBV28 to TRBJ1-6; D unresolved. CDR3 length: 14 amino acids. CDR1 and CDR2 (germline): MDHEN, SYDVKM. V gave up 3 bases and J gave up 6 bases, with 9 bases separating them. CDR3 region: CASSFPATNSPLHF. DNA of the CDR3: TGTGCCAGCAGTTTCCCAGCAACTAATTCACCCCTCCACTTT.

The chain links TRBV5-1 to TRBJ2-3, with D maybe TRBD2 (5 bases). CDR3 size: 18 residues. Trimming removed 0 bases at V and 2 bases at J, with 19 bases between. Germline lookup yields CDR1 SGHRS and CDR2 YFSETQ. CDR3 loop: CASSLAFSTDSNTDTQYF. The CDR3 DNA follows: TGCGCCAGCAGCTTGGCCTTTAGTACGGACTCCAACACAGATACGCAGTATTTT.

V is TRBV10-3 and J is TRBJ2-7, with 7 bases matching TRBD1. This CDR3 has 13 amino acids. CDR1 is ENHRY, CDR2 SYGVKD, per germline. The V and J ends lost 10 bases and 4 bases, in that order; junction bases with no gene match: 10. The CDR3 nucleotides read TGTGCCACACGACAGGGCAATTCTTACGAGCAGTACTTC. It codes for CATRQGNSYEQYF.